This T cell receptor beta chain was recovered during a study of blood T cell repertoires in COVID-19 (dated by TCRdb to about 2020). Looking at the study overall: Samples from collaborators originated in the United States, Italy and Spain and spanned both the acute and convalescent phases of COVID-19. The prospective study material was composed of cDNA or gDNA derived from T cells, B-cell-depleted T cells, or PBMCs. Subjects who had been exposed to COVID-19, were actively infected with it, or had recovered from it provided the deeply sampled blood TCRbeta repertoires that made up the dataset. A freely available public database, intended as a resource for researchers studying the immune response to SARS-CoV-2, is where the repertoires were released. Samples were obtained from the ongoing ImmuneRACE study (first 160 participants) and from over 1,000 subjects provided by 6 global collaborators. The sample metadata nearly always contained a de-identified subject ID, COVID-19 status, age in years and sex. Where available, HLA class I and class II types were taken from metadata supplied by the sample provider and were not determined by assay-based typing.

General conclusions and limits of the study: The amount of clinical and demographic metadata varied by source and participant and was provided uncurated.

TCRbeta CDR3 regions were amplified from genomic DNA by means of the immunoSEQ Assay, a bias-controlled multiplex PCR. Per the original workflow: The number of nucleated cells in each sample was estimated from the amplification of reference gene primers within the assay. To quantify the absolute abundance of each unique TCRbeta CDR3 rearrangement, sequence reads were collapsed and filtered. For each sample, productive Simpson clonality was calculated as the square root of Simpson's diversity index over productive rearrangements. Drawn from immuneACCESS, this table holds only the in-frame rearrangements with V and J called that TCRdb kept. Clones are partly lost; checked studies trace under half to an unresolved V gene and leave the rest unexplained. V, J and clone size reflect that table, while D and trimming were determined from the DNA. The sample includes fewer than 100,000 clones, with 65% to 90% observed a single time. Jointly, the top ten make up 3.5% to 4% of the sample.

The collaborating institutions used their own protocols to collect whole blood in K2EDTA tubes. Collaborator samples were shipped for TCRbeta analysis as frozen whole blood, isolated PBMCs, or DNA extracted from either sample type. V was cut back by 5 bases and J by 8 bases, leaving a gap of 13 bases between them. The CDR3 measures 13 amino acids from cysteine to phenylalanine. The retained sequence is limited to the CDR3, 39 bases, with the frame set at the first base. CDR1 and CDR2, per the germline V gene, are SGHTA and FQGNSA. To note about this clone: Its antigen is currently not known. Qualities for individual bases were not recorded, and no much larger clone is one base off.

The sequence derives from a man aged 60 to 69 with acute or convalescent COVID-19. This receptor chain uses TRBV7-2 and TRBJ2-4, and possibly TRBD1, on 5 matching bases. Input material: peripheral blood. The nucleotide sequence reads as follows: TGTGCCAGCAGCGCCAGGGTGCGAGACATTCAGTACTTC. Its protein reads: CASSARVRDIQYF.